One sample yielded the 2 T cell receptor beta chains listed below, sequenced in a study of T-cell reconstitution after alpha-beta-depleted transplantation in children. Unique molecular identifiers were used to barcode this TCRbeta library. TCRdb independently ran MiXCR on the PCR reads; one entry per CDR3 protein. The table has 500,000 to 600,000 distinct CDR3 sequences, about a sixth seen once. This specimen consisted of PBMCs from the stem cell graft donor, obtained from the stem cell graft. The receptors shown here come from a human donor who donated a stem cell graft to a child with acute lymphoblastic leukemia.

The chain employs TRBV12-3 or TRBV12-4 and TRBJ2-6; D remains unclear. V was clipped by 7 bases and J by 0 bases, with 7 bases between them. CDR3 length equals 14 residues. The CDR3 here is CASTLFSGANVLTF. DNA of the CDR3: TGTGCCAGCACCCTTTTCTCTGGGGCCAACGTCCTGACTTTC.

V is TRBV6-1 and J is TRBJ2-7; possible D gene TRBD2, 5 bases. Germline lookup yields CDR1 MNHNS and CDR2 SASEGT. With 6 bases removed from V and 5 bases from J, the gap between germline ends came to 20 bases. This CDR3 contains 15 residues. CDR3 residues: CASSLTIGNPHEQYF. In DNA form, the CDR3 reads TGTGCCAGCAGCCTGACTATCGGGAATCCCCACGAGCAGTACTTC.